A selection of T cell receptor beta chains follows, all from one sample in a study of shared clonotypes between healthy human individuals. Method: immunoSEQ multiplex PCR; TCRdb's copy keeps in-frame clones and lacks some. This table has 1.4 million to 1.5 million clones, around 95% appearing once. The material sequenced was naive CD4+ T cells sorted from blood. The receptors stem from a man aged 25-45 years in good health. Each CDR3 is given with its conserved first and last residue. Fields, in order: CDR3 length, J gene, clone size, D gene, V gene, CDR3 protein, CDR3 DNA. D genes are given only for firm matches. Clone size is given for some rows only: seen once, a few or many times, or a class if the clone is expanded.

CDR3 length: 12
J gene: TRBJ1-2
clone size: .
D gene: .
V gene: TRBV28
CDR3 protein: CASSYIRAGYTF
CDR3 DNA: TGTGCCAGCAGCTATATCAGGGCTGGCTACACCTTC

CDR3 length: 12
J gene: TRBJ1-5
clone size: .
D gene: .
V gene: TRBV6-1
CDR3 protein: CASSELDQPQHF
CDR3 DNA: TGTGCCAGCAGTGAATTGGATCAGCCCCAGCATTTT

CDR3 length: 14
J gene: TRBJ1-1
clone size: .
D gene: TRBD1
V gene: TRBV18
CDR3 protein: CASSPGQGNTEAFF
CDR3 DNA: TGTGCCAGCTCACCTGGACAGGGGAACACTGAAGCTTTCTTT

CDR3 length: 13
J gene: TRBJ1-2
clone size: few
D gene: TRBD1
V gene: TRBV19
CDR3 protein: CASHPTGSYGYTF
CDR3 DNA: TGTGCCAGTCATCCGACAGGGTCCTACGGCTACACCTTC

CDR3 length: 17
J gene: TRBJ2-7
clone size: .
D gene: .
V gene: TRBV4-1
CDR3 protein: CASSQAGTVRSSYEQYF
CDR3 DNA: TGCGCCAGCAGCCAAGCCGGGACCGTTAGGAGCTCCTACGAGCAGTACTTC

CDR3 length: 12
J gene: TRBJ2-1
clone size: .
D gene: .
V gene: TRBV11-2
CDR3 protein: CASSSSGNEQFF
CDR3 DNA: TGTGCCAGCAGCTCGAGTGGCAATGAGCAGTTCTTC

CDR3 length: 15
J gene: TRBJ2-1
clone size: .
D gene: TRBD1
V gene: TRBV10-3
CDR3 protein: CAISESQQGYNEQFF
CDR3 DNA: TGTGCCATCAGTGAGTCGCAACAGGGGTACAATGAGCAGTTCTTC

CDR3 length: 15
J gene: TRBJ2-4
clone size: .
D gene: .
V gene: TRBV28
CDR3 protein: CASSLLKGSGDIQYF
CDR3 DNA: TGTGCCAGCAGTTTATTGAAGGGCTCAGGGGACATTCAGTACTTC

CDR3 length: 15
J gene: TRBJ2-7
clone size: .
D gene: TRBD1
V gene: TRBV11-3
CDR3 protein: CASSHRTGGSHEQYF
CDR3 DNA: TGTGCCAGCAGCCATCGGACAGGGGGATCCCACGAGCAGTACTTC

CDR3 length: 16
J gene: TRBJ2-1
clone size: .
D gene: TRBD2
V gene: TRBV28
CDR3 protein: CASSSPAGEAYNEQFF
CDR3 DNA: TGTGCCAGCAGTTCCCCAGCGGGAGAGGCCTACAATGAGCAGTTCTTC

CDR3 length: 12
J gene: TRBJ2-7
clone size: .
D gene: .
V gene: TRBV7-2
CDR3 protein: CASSLARREQYF
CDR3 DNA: TGTGCCAGCAGCTTAGCGCGTCGGGAGCAGTACTTC

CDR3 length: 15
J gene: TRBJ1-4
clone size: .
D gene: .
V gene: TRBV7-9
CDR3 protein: CASTRSGLTNEKLFF
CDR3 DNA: TGTGCCAGCACCAGGTCGGGGTTAACTAATGAAAAACTGTTTTTT

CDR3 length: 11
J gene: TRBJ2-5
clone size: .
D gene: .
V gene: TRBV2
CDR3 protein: CASGDRETQYF
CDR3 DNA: TGTGCCAGCGGGGACCGGGAGACCCAGTACTTC

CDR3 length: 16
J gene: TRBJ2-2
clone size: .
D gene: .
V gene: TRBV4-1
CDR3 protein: CASSQEQFSNTGELFF
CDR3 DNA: TGCGCCAGCAGCCAAGAACAGTTTTCGAACACCGGGGAGCTGTTTTTT

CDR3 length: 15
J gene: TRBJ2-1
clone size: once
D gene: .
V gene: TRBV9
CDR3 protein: CASSPGEVYYNEQFF
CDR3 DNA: TGTGCCAGCAGCCCAGGGGAGGTATACTACAATGAGCAGTTCTTC

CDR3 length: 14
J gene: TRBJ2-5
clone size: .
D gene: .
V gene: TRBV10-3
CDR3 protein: CAISGAPIKETQYF
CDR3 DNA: TGTGCCATCAGTGGCGCCCCCATTAAGGAGACCCAGTACTTC

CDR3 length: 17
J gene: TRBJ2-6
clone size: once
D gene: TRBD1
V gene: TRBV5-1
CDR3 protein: CASSTTGGVSGANVLTF
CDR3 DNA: TGCGCCAGCAGTACAACAGGGGGCGTCTCTGGGGCCAACGTCCTGACTTTC

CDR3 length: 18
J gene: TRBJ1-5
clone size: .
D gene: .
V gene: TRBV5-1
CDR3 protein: CASSLPLIEVPPSWPQHF
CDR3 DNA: TGCGCCAGCAGCTTGCCTCTTATCGAGGTCCCGCCGTCTTGGCCCCAGCATTTT

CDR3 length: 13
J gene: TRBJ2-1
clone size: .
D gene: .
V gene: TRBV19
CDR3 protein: CASSILLLAEQFF
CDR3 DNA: TGTGCCAGTAGTATACTCTTGCTAGCGGAGCAGTTCTTC

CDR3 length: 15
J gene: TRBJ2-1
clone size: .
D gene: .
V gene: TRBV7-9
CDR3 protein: CASSLGGANINEQFF
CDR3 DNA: TGTGCCAGCAGCTTAGGGGGGGCTAATATCAATGAGCAGTTCTTC

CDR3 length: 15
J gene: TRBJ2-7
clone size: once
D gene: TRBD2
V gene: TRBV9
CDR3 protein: CASSVSGLAAHEQYF
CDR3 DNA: TGTGCCAGCAGCGTATCGGGACTAGCCGCCCACGAGCAGTACTTC

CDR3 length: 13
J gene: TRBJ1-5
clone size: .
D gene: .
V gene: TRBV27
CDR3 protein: CASSLSFREPQHF
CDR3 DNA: TGTGCCAGCAGTTTATCGTTTCGGGAGCCCCAGCATTTT

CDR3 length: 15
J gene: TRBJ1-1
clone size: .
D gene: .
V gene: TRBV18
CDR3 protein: CASSPGVAGWTEAFF
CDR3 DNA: TGTGCCAGCTCACCTGGGGTGGCAGGGTGGACTGAAGCTTTCTTT

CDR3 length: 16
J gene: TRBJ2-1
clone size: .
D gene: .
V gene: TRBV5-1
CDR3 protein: CASSTLSVPSYNEQFF
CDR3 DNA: TGCGCCAGCAGCACTTTGTCGGTCCCCTCCTACAATGAGCAGTTCTTC

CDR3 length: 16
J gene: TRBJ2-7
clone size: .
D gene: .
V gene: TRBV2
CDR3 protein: CASSPNWSRALVKQYF
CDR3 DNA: TGTGCCAGCAGTCCCAATTGGAGCAGGGCCCTAGTCAAGCAGTACTTC

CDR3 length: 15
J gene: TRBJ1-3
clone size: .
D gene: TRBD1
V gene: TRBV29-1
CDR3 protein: CSVSGGRVSGNTIYF
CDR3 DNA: TGCAGCGTTTCAGGGGGCAGGGTTTCTGGAAACACCATATATTTT

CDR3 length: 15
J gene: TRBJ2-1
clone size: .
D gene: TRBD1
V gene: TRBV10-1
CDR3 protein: CASSVQGASGNEQFF
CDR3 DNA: TGCGCCAGCAGTGTACAGGGGGCATCGGGCAATGAGCAGTTCTTC

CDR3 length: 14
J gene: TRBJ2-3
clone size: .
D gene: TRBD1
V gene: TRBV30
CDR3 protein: CAWSRDRGTDTQYF
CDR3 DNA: TGTGCCTGGAGCCGGGACAGGGGCACAGATACGCAGTATTTT

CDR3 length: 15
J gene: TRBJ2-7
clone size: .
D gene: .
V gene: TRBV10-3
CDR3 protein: CAISVSVGHPYEQYF
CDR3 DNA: TGTGCCATCAGTGTCTCAGTCGGGCATCCCTACGAGCAGTACTTC

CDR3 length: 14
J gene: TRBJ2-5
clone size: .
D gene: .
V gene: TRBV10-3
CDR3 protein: CAIKQGRGQETQYF
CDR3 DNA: TGTGCCATAAAACAGGGCCGAGGCCAAGAGACCCAGTACTTC

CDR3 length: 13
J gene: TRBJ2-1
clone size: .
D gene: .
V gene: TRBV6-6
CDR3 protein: CASRWKTNNEQFF
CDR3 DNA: TGTGCCAGCCGTTGGAAAACAAACAATGAGCAGTTCTTC